These 9 T cell receptor beta chains were sequenced from one sample in a study of T-cell reconstitution after alpha-beta-depleted transplantation in children. Construction of the TCRbeta library involved unique molecular identifiers. Each CDR3 protein is one row after TCRdb ran MiXCR on the PCR reads. The table includes around 100,000 distinct CDR3 sequences, approximately 10% detected once. Sequences were derived from PBMCs, sampled before TCRalphabeta/CD19-depleted stem cell transplant. These receptor sequences come from a boy aged 2-9 years with acute lymphoblastic leukemia, due to receive a stem cell transplant.

In this sample, this clonotype turned up a few times. The chain has TRBV4-1 and TRBJ2-1; D possibly uses TRBD1 or TRBD2 (6 bases each). Germline CDR1 and CDR2: MGHRA and YSYEKL. The CDR3 extends over 14 amino acids. Trimming pared 3 bases from V and 2 bases from J, leaving 8 bases between. The CDR3 reads CASSQRDTYNEQFF. The CDR3 DNA reads TGCGCCAGCAGCCAGCGGGACACCTACAATGAGCAGTTCTTC.

This clonotype has at least ten counts. The rearrangement links TRBV5-1 to TRBJ2-7; possible D gene TRBD2, 5 bases. V lost 4 bases and J 3 bases, leaving 17 bases between the germline ends. Germline CDR1 and CDR2: SGHRS and YFSETQ. This CDR3 comprises 15 residues. CDR3 nucleotides: TGCGCCAGCAGCCACCTAGAGAGCGGTGGCTACGAGCAGTACTTC. This sequence encodes CASSHLESGGYEQYF.

The chain has TRBV5-5 and TRBJ2-1; 8 bases match TRBD1. Germline values: CDR1 SGHKS, CDR2 YYEKEE (reference sequence). The CDR3 runs 14 residues. V was clipped by 7 bases and J by 4 bases; unmatched bases: 7. CDR3: CASDRGNIYNEQFF. The DNA for the CDR3 is TGTGCCAGCGACAGGGGCAATATTTACAATGAGCAGTTCTTC.

In its sample, this clonotype was seen a few times. The V and J genes are TRBV28 and TRBJ2-7, with 8 bases lining up with TRBD1. This CDR3 is 15 amino acids long. Germline V lookup: CDR1 MDHEN, CDR2 SYDVKM. After removal of 6 bases from V and 1 base from J, the junction contained 8 bases not matched to a gene. In DNA, the CDR3 is TGTGCCAGCAGGGAAACAGGGGGGAGTTCCTACGAGCAGTACTTC. It is translated as CASRETGGSSYEQYF.

The genes are TRBV6-1 and TRBJ1-5; unclear D gene. This CDR3 region has 14 residues. Germline values: CDR1 MNHNS, CDR2 SASEGT. V lost 2 bases and J 1 base, leaving 6 bases between the germline ends. CDR3 nucleotide sequence: TGTGCCAGCAGTGAACACCACAGCAATCAGCCCCAGCATTTT. Translation gives CASSEHHSNQPQHF.

This clonotype appeared a few times. J is TRBJ2-1 and V is TRBV4-1; TRBD2 might be the D (5 bases). CDR1 and CDR2 (germline): MGHRA, YSYEKL. The CDR3 spans 14 residues. V lost 3 bases to trimming and J lost 12 bases, with 18 bases between them. CDR3 bases: TGCGCCAGCAGCCAGACCGGGAATCGGGCAAGGCAGTTCTTC. As protein: CASSQTGNRARQFF.

The sample holds one count of this clonotype. Its ends do not fully match the called genes, so a read error is possible. The chain uses TRBV7-9 and TRBJ2-7; 7 bases map to TRBD2. CDR3 length: 15 residues. Germline CDR1 reads SEHNR; CDR2 reads FQNEAQ (reference sequence). The DNA of the CDR3 is TGTGTCAGCAGCCACCGGGCTAGCGGAGGTTACGAGCAGTACTTC. Its translation is CVSSHRASGGYEQYF.

The sample holds many counts of this clonotype. An end of the junction differs from the germline gene, which may be a read error. This chain links TRBV7-2 with TRBJ2-1; TRBD2 matches 7 bases. The germline V gene has CDR1 SGHTA and CDR2 FQGNSA. The CDR3 contains 13 residues. Here the CDR3 reads CASSLAENNEQFF. The CDR3 DNA reads as TGTGCCAGCAGCCTAGCGGAGAACAATGAGCAGTTCTTC.

The V call is TRBV7-8, the J call TRBJ1-4; D remains unclear. CDR1 and CDR2 (germline): SGHVS, FQNEAQ. The CDR3 is 14 amino acids. The V end lost 1 base, the J end lost 3 bases, and 6 bases lay between the germline ends. The CDR3 reads CASSLVEANEKLFF. CDR3 DNA sequence: TGTGCCAGCAGCTTAGTCGAAGCTAATGAAAAACTGTTTTTT. The full variable domain, with the rest looked up from reference TRBV7-8 and TRBJ1-4, is GAGVSQSPRYKVAKRGQDVALRCDPISGHVSLFWYQQALGQGPEFLTYFQNEAQLDKSGLPSDRFFAERPEGSVSTLKIQRTQQEDSAVYLCASSLVEANEKLFFGSGTQLSVL.